A single sample gave rise to the 4 T cell receptor beta chains below, sequenced in a study of Ad26.COV2.S vaccination and SARS-CoV-2 variants. Only in-frame clones appear in the TCRdb table, and some are missing; sequencing was by immunoSEQ multiplex PCR. The top ten hold about 4.1% of the sample, which has over 400,000 clones, 90% seen once. This sample's treatment: around 19 received Ad26.COV2.S at low or high dose, single or two shots; roughly 5 received placebo; per-sample allocation not given. After the first vaccine or placebo injection, samples were drawn on day 63. The material sequenced was peripheral blood, taken in a trial of Ad26.COV2.S vaccine versus placebo. These receptors were taken from a person between 18 and 65 years old who received the Ad26.COV2.S COVID-19 vaccine or a placebo.

The chain is built from TRBV12-3 or TRBV12-4 and TRBJ2-2; no definite D call. V was trimmed by 7 bases and J by 2 bases, leaving 5 bases between them. The CDR3 sequence is 12 residues long. The chain's CDR3 is CASTDNTGELFF. CDR3 DNA: TGTGCCAGCACTGATAACACCGGGGAGCTGTTTTTT.

The table lists this clone with a count of one. The rearrangement links TRBV6-5 to TRBJ2-1, with D unresolved. The CDR3 runs 16 residues. V lost 1 base, J lost 0 bases, and 10 bases lay in between. Germline V gene data show CDR1 as MNHEY and CDR2 as SVGAGI. The CDR3 sequence is CASSYFLQSSYNEQFF. CDR3 sequence (DNA): TGTGCCAGCAGTTACTTTCTGCAAAGCTCCTACAATGAGCAGTTCTTC.

This chain uses TRBV4-1 with TRBJ2-7, with unresolved D. Trimming cost V 4 bases and J 2 bases, with 6 bases left between them. CDR3 length: 12 amino acids. CDR1 and CDR2 from the germline V gene are MGHRA and YSYEKL. CDR3 region: CASSRDAYEQYF. The CDR3, as DNA: TGCGCCAGCAGCCGGGATGCCTACGAGCAGTACTTC.

The genes are TRBV19 and TRBJ2-7; perhaps TRBD1 as D (7 bases). This CDR3 spans 16 amino acids. Germline CDR1 and CDR2: LNHDA and SQIVND (reference sequence). Trimming left V 8 bases short and J 4 bases short, with 24 bases between. CDR3 in DNA: TGTGCCAGTCATGGAGCCGGGAGCAACAGGGGATACGAGCAGTACTTC. Its translation: CASHGAGSNRGYEQYF.